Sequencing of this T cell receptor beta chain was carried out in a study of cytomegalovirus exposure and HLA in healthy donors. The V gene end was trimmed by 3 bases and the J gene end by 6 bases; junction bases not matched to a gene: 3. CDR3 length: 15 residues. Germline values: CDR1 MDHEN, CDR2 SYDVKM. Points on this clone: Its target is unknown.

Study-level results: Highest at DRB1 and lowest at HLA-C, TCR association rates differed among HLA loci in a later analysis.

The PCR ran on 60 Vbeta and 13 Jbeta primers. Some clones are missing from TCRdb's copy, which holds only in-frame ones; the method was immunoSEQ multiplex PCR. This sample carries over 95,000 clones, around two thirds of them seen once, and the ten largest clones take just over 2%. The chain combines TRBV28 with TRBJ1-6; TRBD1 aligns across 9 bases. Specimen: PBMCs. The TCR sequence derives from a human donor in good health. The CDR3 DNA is TGTGCCAGCAGTTTTACAGGGGGCCTTAATTCACCCCTCCACTTT. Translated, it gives CASSFTGGLNSPLHF.